These T cell receptor beta chains were read from a single sample in a study of glioma-infiltrating T cells. TCRdb re-called the multiplex PCR reads with MiXCR, one entry per CDR3 protein. Of more than 100,000 distinct CDR3 sequences detected, about 30% appear once; the ten largest clones hold 44%. Source material: glioma tissue, nonneoplastic brain tissue, or PBMCs (not recorded which). The receptors stem from a human donor with low-grade glioma or glioblastoma, undergoing nonglioma brain surgery, or in good health (not recorded which). CDR3s include the opening cysteine and the closing phenylalanine or tryptophan. D genes are given only for firm matches. Part of the rows lack a size; the others show once, few, many or a class for expanded clones.

v_call: TRBV20-1; clone_size: many; j_call: TRBJ1-6; d_call: -; cdr3_nt: TGCAGTGCCCCGGACCTTGTTAACTCCTATAATTCACCCCTCCACTTT; cdr3_aa: CSAPDLVNSYNSPLHF
v_call: TRBV28; clone_size: once; j_call: TRBJ2-2; d_call: TRBD2; cdr3_nt: TGTGCCAGCAGCCCCAGGCGTAGTGGGGGGGATACCGGGGAGCTGTTTTTT; cdr3_aa: CASSPRRSGGDTGELFF
v_call: TRBV18; clone_size: -; j_call: TRBJ2-5; d_call: -; cdr3_nt: TGTGCCAGCTCACCAGGCATAGAAGAGACCCAGTACTTC; cdr3_aa: CASSPGIEETQYF
v_call: TRBV7-3; clone_size: many; j_call: TRBJ2-3; d_call: TRBD2; cdr3_nt: TGTGCCAGCAGCTTAACGAGCGGGGGGCCCACAGATACGCAGTATTTT; cdr3_aa: CASSLTSGGPTDTQYF
v_call: TRBV7-8; clone_size: many; j_call: TRBJ1-1; d_call: -; cdr3_nt: TGTGCCAGCAGCTTAGCTGGGGTCACTGAAGCTTTCTTT; cdr3_aa: CASSLAGVTEAFF
v_call: TRBV7-9; clone_size: many; j_call: TRBJ1-5; d_call: TRBD1; cdr3_nt: TGTGCCAGCAGCTTCCGGGACAGGGGGAATCAGCCCCAGCATTTT; cdr3_aa: CASSFRDRGNQPQHF
v_call: TRBV4-2; clone_size: once; j_call: TRBJ2-5; d_call: TRBD2; cdr3_nt: TGTGCCAGCAGCCCTACTGGACTAGCGGGAAAAGAGACCCAGTACTTC; cdr3_aa: CASSPTGLAGKETQYF
v_call: TRBV3-1; clone_size: -; j_call: TRBJ2-5; d_call: -; cdr3_nt: TGTGCCAGCAGCCAAGATCAGAGGGTGGAGACCCAGTACTTC; cdr3_aa: CASSQDQRVETQYF
v_call: TRBV2; clone_size: many; j_call: TRBJ2-1; d_call: TRBD2; cdr3_nt: TGTGCCAGTCTGCGGGGGTCGCAGTTCTTC; cdr3_aa: CASLRGSQFF
v_call: TRBV7-2; clone_size: many; j_call: TRBJ2-3; d_call: -; cdr3_nt: TGTGCCAGCAGCTACACAGATACGCAGTATTTT; cdr3_aa: CASSYTDTQYF
v_call: TRBV4-3; clone_size: many; j_call: TRBJ2-1; d_call: TRBD2; cdr3_nt: TGCGCCAGCGGGGGGGGGTTTCGGCAGTTCTTC; cdr3_aa: CASGGGFRQFF
v_call: TRBV7-2; clone_size: many; j_call: TRBJ2-7; d_call: -; cdr3_nt: TGTGCCAGCAGCTTAGAGAACAGGGTTAACTACGAGCAGTACTTC; cdr3_aa: CASSLENRVNYEQYF
v_call: TRBV5-4; clone_size: few; j_call: TRBJ1-3; d_call: -; cdr3_nt: TGTGCCAGCAGCTTCGCAGGGAGCAACACCATATATTTT; cdr3_aa: CASSFAGSNTIYF
v_call: TRBV28; clone_size: -; j_call: TRBJ2-1; d_call: -; cdr3_nt: TGTGCCAGCTGCTTGTTAAGGACATTAAACAATGAGCAGTTCTTC; cdr3_aa: CASCLLRTLNNEQFF
v_call: TRBV12-3/TRBV12-4; clone_size: few; j_call: TRBJ2-3; d_call: TRBD1; cdr3_nt: TGTGCCAGCAGAATAGGGACAGAAACAGATACGCAGTATTTT; cdr3_aa: CASRIGTETDTQYF
v_call: TRBV7-2; clone_size: many; j_call: TRBJ2-3; d_call: -; cdr3_nt: TGTGCCAGCATGGATTTTAGCACAGATACGCAGTATTTT; cdr3_aa: CASMDFSTDTQYF